What follows are 15 T cell receptor beta chains derived from one specimen sequenced in a study of cytomegalovirus exposure and HLA in healthy donors (dated by TCRdb to about 2017). Libraries were built with the immunoSEQ multiplex PCR assay. A mixture of 60 forward primers for TCR Vbeta segments and 13 reverse primers for TCR Jbeta segments was used in the multiplex PCR. TCRdb holds this immuneACCESS table with in-frame rearrangements only. Some clones are missing; in checked studies, unresolved V genes explain under half, and the rest has no known cause. The sample records under 300,000 clones, 75% to 85% of which are singletons. The ten biggest clones cover under 8% of the sample. The sample consisted of PBMCs. Receptors originate from a woman aged 60-75 years in good health and CMV-seropositive.

The rearrangement links TRBV5-1 to TRBJ2-3, with TRBD2 matching 10 bases. The CDR3 runs 17 residues. Germline CDR1 SGHRS, CDR2 YFSETQ. The ends lost 3 bases at V and 6 bases at J; junction bases unmatched: 13. The CDR3 DNA follows: TGCGCCAGCAGCTCCAAGACTAGCGGGCCCGGTAGTGATACGCAGTATTTT. This encodes CASSSKTSGPGSDTQYF.

This clone was detected only a few times. The gene calls are TRBV6-5 and TRBJ2-7; 10 bases are shared with TRBD2. V shed 0 bases and J 6 bases; nucleotides not matched to a gene: 8. The CDR3 runs to 16 residues. Germline V gives CDR1 MNHEY, CDR2 SVGAGI. This chain's CDR3 is CASSYSRPSGSSEQYF. CDR3 in DNA: TGTGCCAGCAGTTACTCGAGGCCTAGCGGGAGCTCCGAGCAGTACTTC.

The rearrangement uses TRBV5-5 and TRBJ2-7; 9 bases fit TRBD1. Germline lookup yields CDR1 SGHKS and CDR2 YYEKEE (reference sequence). Trimming cost V 4 bases and J 2 bases; bases outside gene matches: 7. The CDR3 has 15 amino acids. The CDR3 protein is CASSDPGQGPYEQYF. The CDR3 DNA reads as TGTGCCAGCAGCGACCCGGGACAGGGACCCTACGAGCAGTACTTC. Full variable domain (outside the CDR3, taken from reference TRBV5-5 and TRBJ2-7): DAGVTQSPTHLIKTRGQQVTLRCSPISGHKSVSWYQQVLGQGPQFIFQYYEKEERGRGNFPDRFSARQFPNYSSELNVNALLLGDSALYLCASSDPGQGPYEQYFGPGTRLTVT.

The chain has TRBV7-3 and TRBJ2-1; TRBD1 matches at 7 bases. This CDR3 has 12 amino acids. Germline V gene data show CDR1 as SGHTA and CDR2 as FQGTGA. Unmatched junction bases numbered 4, after V lost 2 bases and J lost 12 bases. CDR3 bases: TGTGCCAGCAGCTTACCGGGACAGAGGCAGTTCTTC. Residues: CASSLPGQRQFF.

The chain combines TRBV6-1 with TRBJ2-1; TRBD2 is a possible D gene (5 bases). Trimming took 4 bases from V and 4 from J, leaving 8 bases between them. This CDR3 has 13 amino acids. Germline CDR1 MNHNS, CDR2 SASEGT. CDR3 coding DNA: TGTGCCAGCAGTGCGACGGGGTACAATGAGCAGTTCTTC. As protein: CASSATGYNEQFF.

This sequence joins TRBV11-1 and TRBJ1-1; D is undetermined. Trimming stripped 8 bases from V and 5 bases from J, with 18 bases between. CDR1 is SGHAT, CDR2 FQDESV, per germline (reference sequence). CDR3 length equals 14 residues. CDR3 coding DNA: TGTGCCAGCGTTCTCTCGGTGTGGGCAACTGAAGCTTTCTTT. Protein: CASVLSVWATEAFF.

Of note for this clone: Distinct nucleotide sequences in the sample also encode this CDR3. This chain connects TRBV2 to TRBJ2-5, with 8 bases lining up with TRBD2. Germline V gives CDR1 SNHLY, CDR2 FYNNEI. CDR3 size: 14 residues. The junction had 3 bases not matched to a gene; V was cut back by 5 bases and J by 1 base. CDR3 bases: TGTGCCAGCAGTCGCACTAGCGGCCAAGAGACCCAGTACTTC. The encoded protein is CASSRTSGQETQYF.

The V call is TRBV27, the J call TRBJ2-1; 7 positions match TRBD1. This CDR3 has 15 amino acids. Germline-derived CDR1 and CDR2 are MNHEY and SMNVEV (reference sequence). Trimming took 6 bases from V and 0 from J; bases not matched to a gene: 5. The CDR3 region is CASRSGTASYNEQFF. DNA for the CDR3: TGTGCCAGCAGATCCGGGACAGCCTCCTACAATGAGCAGTTCTTC.

The chain employs TRBV9 and TRBJ2-2, with TRBD1 as a possible D gene (6 bases). The CDR3 contains 15 residues. Germline V gene data show CDR1 as SGDLS and CDR2 as YYNGEE. Deletions cut 3 bases from V and 5 bases from J, with 14 bases between. The CDR3 DNA follows: TGTGCCAGCAGCGCATTACAGGGTTATACCGGGGAGCTGTTTTTT. Residues: CASSALQGYTGELFF. Full variable domain (rest looked up from reference TRBV9 and TRBJ2-2): DSGVTQTPKHLITATGQRVTLRCSPRSGDLSVYWYQQSLDQGLQFLIQYYNGEERAKGNILERFSAQQFPDLHSELNLSSLELGDSALYFCASSALQGYTGELFFGEGSRLTVL.

The chain combines TRBV5-4 with TRBJ2-7, with 11 bases fitting TRBD1. The germline CDR1 and CDR2 sequences are SGHNT and YYREEE (reference sequence). J lost 5 bases, V lost 3 bases, and 4 bases had no gene match. There are 14 residues in the CDR3. In DNA form, the CDR3 reads TGTGCCAGCAGCTCCGGACAGGGGGCTAACGAGCAGTACTTC. Translated, it gives CASSSGQGANEQYF.

The chain couples TRBV27 to TRBJ2-7; D call uncertain. Trimming left V 2 bases short and J 0 bases short, with 8 bases between. The CDR3 covers 14 residues. The V gene's germline CDR1 is MNHEY and CDR2 SMNVEV (reference sequence). The CDR3 here is CASSLSHASYEQYF. CDR3 nucleotide sequence: TGTGCCAGCAGTTTAAGCCATGCCTCCTACGAGCAGTACTTC.

This clone has only one observation. This chain joins TRBV28 and TRBJ2-7, with D possibly matching TRBD2 (6 bases). CDR3 length: 14 residues. Trimming cost V 9 bases and J 3 bases, with 18 bases left between them. Germline CDR1 and CDR2: MDHEN and SYDVKM. CDR3 amino acids: CASGFPRRGYEQYF. Written as DNA, the CDR3 is TGTGCCAGTGGCTTCCCTAGGCGGGGCTACGAGCAGTACTTC.

The chain links TRBV5-1 to TRBJ2-5; D is uncertain. The J call may not be correct, given that the DNA end is closer to TRBJ2-7. The CDR3 runs to 12 residues. From germline, CDR1 is SGHRS and CDR2 YFSETQ. CDR3 in amino acids: CASSLNSYEQYF. The CDR3 nucleotides read TGCGCCAGCTCTCTAAACTCCTACGAGCAGTACTTC.

J is TRBJ1-4 and V is TRBV5-1; 9 bases are shared with TRBD1. This CDR3 is 15 amino acids long. With V trimmed by 4 bases and J by 3 bases, 4 bases remained unmatched. Germline CDR1 is SGHRS and CDR2 is YFSETQ. CDR3 nucleotides: TGCGCCAGCAGCCTGGGACAGGGCCCTAATGAAAAACTGTTTTTT. Translation: CASSLGQGPNEKLFF.

The chain joins TRBV4-1 to TRBJ1-5, with 11 bases identical to TRBD1. Germline-derived CDR1 and CDR2 are MGHRA and YSYEKL. The CDR3 runs 18 residues. With 1 base clipped from V and 1 base from J, the junction kept 6 bases outside the gene matches. The CDR3 DNA is TGCGCCAGCAGCCAAGTCAAGGGACAGGGGGTGAGCAATCAGCCCCAGCATTTT. It specifies CASSQVKGQGVSNQPQHF.